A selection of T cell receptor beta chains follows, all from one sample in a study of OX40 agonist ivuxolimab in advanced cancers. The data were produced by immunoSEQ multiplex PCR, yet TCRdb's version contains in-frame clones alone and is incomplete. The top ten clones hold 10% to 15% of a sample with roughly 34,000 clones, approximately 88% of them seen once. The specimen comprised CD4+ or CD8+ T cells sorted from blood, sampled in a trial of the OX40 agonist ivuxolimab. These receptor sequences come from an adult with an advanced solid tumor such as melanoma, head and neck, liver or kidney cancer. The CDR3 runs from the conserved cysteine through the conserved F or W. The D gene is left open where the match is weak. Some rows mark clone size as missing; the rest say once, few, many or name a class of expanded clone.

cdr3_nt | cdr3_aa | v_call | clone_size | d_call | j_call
TGTGCCAGCAGCTACGGACTAGCGAGCACAGATACGCAGTATTTT | CASSYGLASTDTQYF | TRBV7-8 | . | TRBD2 | TRBJ2-3
TGTGCCACCAGCGAGACCCGGACAGGGTACAATCAGCCCCAGCATTTT | CATSETRTGYNQPQHF | TRBV15 | . | TRBD1 | TRBJ1-5
TGTGCCTGGAGTGTAGCCGAGGGGGCGGGCCACGAGCAGTACTTC | CAWSVAEGAGHEQYF | TRBV30 | . | TRBD1 | TRBJ2-7
TGTGCCAGCAGCGCCGGGGGGGGCGGGTTCTCACCCCTCCACTTT | CASSAGGGGFSPLHF | TRBV6-1 | . | . | TRBJ1-6
TGTGCCAGCAGCTCGGGTCTAAAATACGAGCAGTACTTC | CASSSGLKYEQYF | TRBV13 | once | . | TRBJ2-7
TGCAGCGTTGGGGTGAACACTGAAGCTTTCTTT | CSVGVNTEAFF | TRBV29-1 | . | . | TRBJ1-1
TGTGCCAGCAGCTTGGCGGGGATTTACGAGCAGTACTTC | CASSLAGIYEQYF | TRBV5-6 | . | . | TRBJ2-7
TGTGCCAGCAGCGCCGGGACAGGCGACTATGGCTACACCTTC | CASSAGTGDYGYTF | TRBV5-6 | . | TRBD1 | TRBJ1-2
TGTGCCAGCAGCTACCGAACAACAGATACGCAGTATTTT | CASSYRTTDTQYF | TRBV13 | once | . | TRBJ2-3
TGTGCCTGGAGTGTTGCCAGCCTCTACGAGCAGTACTTC | CAWSVASLYEQYF | TRBV30 | once | . | TRBJ2-7
TGTGCCAGCAGCCCGCCCCGAGACCGGGTGAACACTGAAGCTTTCTTT | CASSPPRDRVNTEAFF | TRBV9 | . | . | TRBJ1-1
TGTGCCACCAGCGGGACTAGCGGGAAGTACTTC | CATSGTSGKYF | TRBV15 | . | TRBD2 | TRBJ2-4
TGCGCCAGCAGCCCCCCAGGGCTGAACACTGAAGCTTTCTTT | CASSPPGLNTEAFF | TRBV4-1 | . | . | TRBJ1-1
TGTGCCAGCATTCGGCCGTGGGATAATGAGCAGTTCTTC | CASIRPWDNEQFF | TRBV25-1 | few | . | TRBJ2-1
TGTGCCAGCAGTTCGGGGGGCACAGATACGCAGTATTTT | CASSSGGTDTQYF | TRBV6-5 | . | . | TRBJ2-3
TGTGCCAGCAGCTTAGCGGGAAGCACAGATACGCAGTATTTT | CASSLAGSTDTQYF | TRBV7-3 | . | . | TRBJ2-3
TGTGCCTCCCAGGGGACCCCTAGCACAGATACGCAGTATTTT | CASQGTPSTDTQYF | TRBV10-3 | . | . | TRBJ2-3
TGTGCCAGCAGTTTACTGGGCTACGAGCAGTACTTC | CASSLLGYEQYF | TRBV28 | . | . | TRBJ2-7
TGTGCCAGCAGTGAGGATATGGGAGGAGGTGACTATGGCTACACCTTC | CASSEDMGGGDYGYTF | TRBV2 | . | . | TRBJ1-2
TGTGCCAGCAACATACATAGCAATCAGCCCCAGCATTTT | CASNIHSNQPQHF | TRBV6-6 | few | . | TRBJ1-5
TGCAGTGCTATCTCGGGGGGCTTGTGTTATTTT | CSAISGGLCYF | TRBV20-1 | . | . | TRBJ2-3
TGTGCCAGCAGCAAAAATCTGTGGGGAAACACCATATATTTT | CASSKNLWGNTIYF | TRBV21-1 | . | . | TRBJ1-3
TGTGCCAGCAGCTTCGGAGATCCGTGGGGAGATAGCACAGATACGCAGTATTTT | CASSFGDPWGDSTDTQYF | TRBV7-9 | . | . | TRBJ2-3